The 23 T cell receptor beta chains below come from one sample, sequenced in a study of blood T cells in healthy people across ages (dated by TCRdb to the mid-2010s). The method behind the library was 5' RACE. TCRdb shows the sequencer as Illumina HiSeq 2500. A second PCR of roughly 6 to 12 cycles was run with a J-beta primer mix and a sample-barcoded 5' primer. Through fastp at Q25 and MiXCR, TCRdb rebuilt clones from the public reads, retaining in-frame beta chains. Every distinct CDR3 protein forms one entry, paired with its most common genes and DNA. A total of roughly 930,000 distinct CDR3 sequences appear in this sample, roughly 50% of them only once. The ten largest account for about an eighth of the sample. The sequenced sample consisted of blood. The receptors stem from a man aged 25-45 years in good health.

J is TRBJ2-5 and V is TRBV11-2; D is uncertain. Trimming removed 2 bases at V and 2 bases at J, with 18 bases between. Germline V gives CDR1 SGHAT, CDR2 FQNNGV. This CDR3 is built from 17 residues. CDR3 DNA: TGTGCCAGCAGCTTACGGTTACTCGGTTTGTCTCAAGAGACCCAGTACTTC. As protein: CASSLRLLGLSQETQYF.

The V call is TRBV7-9, the J call TRBJ2-5, with a tentative D call TRBD1 (6 bases). Germline-derived CDR1 and CDR2 are SEHNR and FQNEAQ (reference sequence). Trimming stripped 6 bases from V and 13 bases from J, with 15 bases between. The CDR3 has 11 amino acids. The CDR3 loop is CASRSTGHLYF. CDR3 nucleotide sequence: TGTGCCAGCAGATCTACAGGGCATTTGTACTTC.

In this sample, this clonotype turned up many times. This chain links TRBV25-1 with TRBJ1-5; D gene ambiguous. Germline V gene sequence: CDR1 MGHDK, CDR2 SYGVNS. V lost 4 bases, J lost 5 bases, and 9 bases lay in between. There are 13 residues in the CDR3. The CDR3 is CASSGDDYQPQHF. The CDR3 nucleotides read TGTGCCAGCAGTGGCGATGATTATCAGCCCCAGCATTTT.

The CDR3 is CASKGGAPYNEQFF. The CDR3 bases are TGTGCCAGTAAGGGCGGGGCTCCCTACAATGAGCAGTTCTTC. This chain joins TRBV19 and TRBJ2-1; tentatively, D is TRBD2 (6 bases). CDR3 length: 14 residues. V was pared by 7 bases and J by 2 bases, with 12 bases between. Looked up from germline, CDR1 is LNHDA and CDR2 is SQIVND (reference sequence).

The chain couples TRBV6-6 to TRBJ1-3; D gene ambiguous. The CDR3 covers 15 residues. The ends were cut back, 5 bases at V and 0 bases at J, with 11 bases in the middle. Per the germline V gene, CDR1 is MNHNY and CDR2 is SVGAGI (reference sequence). The CDR3, as DNA: TGTGCCAGCAGTCAACGGGCCCTCTCTGGAAACACCATATATTTT. The encoded protein is CASSQRALSGNTIYF.

The chain has TRBV7-2 and TRBJ1-5, with no clear D. The CDR3 loop spans 13 amino acids. Trimming stripped 5 bases from V and 4 bases from J, with 9 bases between. Per the germline V gene, CDR1 is SGHTA and CDR2 is FQGNSA. The CDR3 protein is CASSPSVNQPQHF. CDR3 nucleotide sequence: TGTGCCAGCAGCCCCAGCGTTAATCAGCCCCAGCATTTT.

The rearrangement uses TRBV7-9 and TRBJ2-7; D unresolved. Trimming took off 2 bases at V and 2 bases at J, with 7 bases between the two ends. Germline CDR1 reads SEHNR; CDR2 reads FQNEAQ (reference sequence). The CDR3 totals 13 residues. CDR3 DNA sequence: TGTGCCAGCAGCTTAAGCAAGACCTACGAGCAGTACTTC. It specifies CASSLSKTYEQYF.

The CDR3 sequence: CSARNLQGATNEKLFF. In DNA, the CDR3 is TGCAGTGCCCGCAACCTACAGGGTGCAACTAATGAAAAACTGTTTTTT. The chain combines TRBV20-1 with TRBJ1-4, with a weak D call TRBD1 (6 bases). Per germline, CDR1 DFQATT and CDR2 SNEGSKA (reference sequence). This CDR3 region has 16 residues. V lost 6 bases and J lost 0, with 17 bases in between.

The chain employs TRBV6-6 and TRBJ2-7, with 9 bases that match TRBD1. Germline lookup yields CDR1 MNHNY and CDR2 SVGAGI (reference sequence). V lost 6 bases to trimming and J lost 6 bases; unmatched junction nucleotides: 9. The CDR3 covers 14 residues. This chain's CDR3 is CASRSVGTGFEQYF. In DNA, the CDR3 is TGTGCCAGCAGGTCTGTTGGGACAGGGTTCGAGCAGTACTTC.

This clonotype showed up just a few times. V is TRBV27 and J is TRBJ2-7, with D uncertain. The V and J ends lost 6 bases and 0 bases respectively, with 9 bases between them. The V gene's germline CDR1 is MNHEY and CDR2 SMNVEV (reference sequence). The CDR3 loop spans 13 amino acids. The CDR3 here is CASRKASSYEQYF. In DNA, the CDR3 is TGTGCCAGCAGGAAAGCTAGCTCCTACGAGCAGTACTTC.

The chain uses TRBV4-3 and TRBJ1-2; D unresolved. The V gene lost 0 bases and the J gene lost 9 bases, with 11 bases spanning the gap. Germline V gene lookup returns CDR1 LGHNA and CDR2 YSLEER. The CDR3 is 13 residues long. In nucleotides, the CDR3 is TGCGCCAGCAGCCAAGAATGGGGAGATCGCTACACCTTC. This translates into CASSQEWGDRYTF.

This clonotype came up a few times. V usage is TRBV5-1 and J usage is TRBJ1-5, with TRBD1 as a possible D gene (5 bases). The length of the CDR3 is 14 residues. Trimming stripped 0 bases from V and 4 bases from J, with 8 bases between. Germline values: CDR1 SGHRS, CDR2 YFSETQ. The CDR3 DNA sequence: TGCGCCAGCAGCTTGGCGGGGGATAATCAGCCCCAGCATTTT. This translates into CASSLAGDNQPQHF.

A remark on this clonotype: A read error may explain this, as a much larger clone is one base away. The chain has TRBV20-1 and TRBJ2-1; TRBD2 aligns across 13 bases. In germline, CDR1 is DFQATT, CDR2 SNEGSKA (reference sequence). This CDR3 has 16 amino acids. CDR3 in amino acids: CSAQLAGGPSNNEQFF. For the CDR3, the DNA is TGCAGTGCTCAACTAGCGGGGGGGCCCTCCAACAATGAGCAGTTCTTC.

V is TRBV24-1 and J is TRBJ2-1, with D perhaps matching TRBD2 (6 bases). Germline lookup yields CDR1 KGHDR and CDR2 SFDVKD. This CDR3 comprises 15 residues. V was trimmed by 4 bases and J by 5 bases, leaving 14 bases between them. The CDR3 reads CATSEIGSSNNEQFF. The CDR3 DNA reads TGTGCCACCAGTGAGATCGGGAGTAGTAACAATGAGCAGTTCTTC.

V usage is TRBV20-1 and J usage is TRBJ2-5; tentatively, D is TRBD2 (6 bases). The CDR3 runs 12 residues. The V end was cut by 0 bases, the J end by 11 bases, with 13 bases between. From germline, CDR1 is DFQATT and CDR2 SNEGSKA (reference sequence). Here the CDR3 DNA reads TGCAGTGCTAGAGATAGGGCGGGGCCTCAGTACTTC. Protein sequence: CSARDRAGPQYF.

The V and J genes are TRBV20-1 and TRBJ1-5; D is unclear. The CDR3 covers 16 residues. CDR1 and CDR2 (germline): DFQATT, SNEGSKA (reference sequence). Trimming shortened V by 0 bases and J by 1 base, and 13 bases separated the two germline ends. The CDR3 nucleotides read TGCAGTGCTAGAGATCTACGGGCAGAAAGCAATCAGCCCCAGCATTTT. Its protein is CSARDLRAESNQPQHF.

This clonotype was recorded a few times. V and J are TRBV7-2 and TRBJ2-3, with D perhaps TRBD1 (8 bases). The V gene lost 5 bases and the J gene lost 9 bases, with 18 bases spanning the gap. CDR1 is SGHTA, CDR2 FQGNSA, per germline. The CDR3 totals 14 residues. CDR3 in DNA: TGTGCCAGCAGCGTGGACAGGGAGGGAGGAACGCAGTATTTT. Encoded protein: CASSVDREGGTQYF.

The sample holds a few counts of this clonotype. The chain joins TRBV28 to TRBJ2-5; TRBD2 aligns across 7 bases. The CDR3 spans 13 residues. Trimming cost V 6 bases and J 5 bases; bases outside gene matches: 6. Germline V gene lookup returns CDR1 MDHEN and CDR2 SYDVKM. This CDR3 is CASSPGGRETQYF. CDR3 in DNA: TGTGCCAGCAGCCCCGGGGGGAGGGAGACCCAGTACTTC. The whole variable domain, filled in from reference TRBV28 and TRBJ2-5, reads DVKVTQSSRYLVKRTGEKVFLECVQDMDHENMFWYRQDPGLGLRLIYFSYDVKMKEKGDIPEGYSVSREKKERFSLILESASTNQTSMYLCASSPGGRETQYFGPGTRLLVL.

This chain's CDR3 is CASSQILTAPAPPLHF. The CDR3 region has the DNA TGCGCCAGCAGCCAAATCCTTACGGCTCCAGCCCCACCCCTCCACTTT. The genes are TRBV4-1 and TRBJ1-6; D uncertain. V gave up 2 bases and J gave up 11 bases, with 19 bases separating them. Germline loops: CDR1 MGHRA, CDR2 YSYEKL. The CDR3 has 16 amino acids.

This sequence joins TRBV7-2 and TRBJ2-5; TRBD2 agrees at 7 bases. The germline gives CDR1 SGHTA, CDR2 FQGNSA. V dropped 5 bases and J dropped 4; count of bases not matched to a gene: 7. The CDR3 sequence is 14 residues long. The CDR3 DNA reads as TGTGCCAGCAGCGACAGACTAGCCGCAGAGACCCAGTACTTC. It yields the protein CASSDRLAAETQYF.

This chain uses TRBV6-2 or TRBV6-3 with TRBJ2-1, with D unresolved. The CDR3 spans 12 residues. Trimming removed 10 bases at V and 9 bases at J, with 16 bases between. Germline assignment: CDR1 MNHEY and CDR2 SVGEGT. CDR3 protein: CATGLGWGEQFF. The CDR3 DNA follows: TGTGCCACCGGTCTTGGGTGGGGTGAGCAGTTCTTC.

This chain links TRBV20-1 with TRBJ2-7; a possible D gene is TRBD1 (7 bases). The J call may be incorrect, as the DNA end agrees better with TRBJ2-5. This CDR3 region has 14 residues. Germline lookup yields CDR1 DFQATT and CDR2 SNEGSKA (reference sequence). DNA of the CDR3: TGCAGCGGAGGGATTGGGACAGTCCAAGAGACCCAGTACTTC. Its translation: CSGGIGTVQETQYF.

This clonotype was counted only a few times. This rearrangement joins TRBV5-1 to TRBJ2-7; D call uncertain. Germline-derived CDR1 and CDR2 are SGHRS and YFSETQ. Between the trimmed V and J ends, which lost 0 bases and 3 bases, there was a span of 7 bases. The CDR3 is made up of 13 amino acids. In DNA form, the CDR3 reads TGCGCCAGCAGCTTGGCCCCTATCTACGAGCAGTACTTC. Protein product: CASSLAPIYEQYF.